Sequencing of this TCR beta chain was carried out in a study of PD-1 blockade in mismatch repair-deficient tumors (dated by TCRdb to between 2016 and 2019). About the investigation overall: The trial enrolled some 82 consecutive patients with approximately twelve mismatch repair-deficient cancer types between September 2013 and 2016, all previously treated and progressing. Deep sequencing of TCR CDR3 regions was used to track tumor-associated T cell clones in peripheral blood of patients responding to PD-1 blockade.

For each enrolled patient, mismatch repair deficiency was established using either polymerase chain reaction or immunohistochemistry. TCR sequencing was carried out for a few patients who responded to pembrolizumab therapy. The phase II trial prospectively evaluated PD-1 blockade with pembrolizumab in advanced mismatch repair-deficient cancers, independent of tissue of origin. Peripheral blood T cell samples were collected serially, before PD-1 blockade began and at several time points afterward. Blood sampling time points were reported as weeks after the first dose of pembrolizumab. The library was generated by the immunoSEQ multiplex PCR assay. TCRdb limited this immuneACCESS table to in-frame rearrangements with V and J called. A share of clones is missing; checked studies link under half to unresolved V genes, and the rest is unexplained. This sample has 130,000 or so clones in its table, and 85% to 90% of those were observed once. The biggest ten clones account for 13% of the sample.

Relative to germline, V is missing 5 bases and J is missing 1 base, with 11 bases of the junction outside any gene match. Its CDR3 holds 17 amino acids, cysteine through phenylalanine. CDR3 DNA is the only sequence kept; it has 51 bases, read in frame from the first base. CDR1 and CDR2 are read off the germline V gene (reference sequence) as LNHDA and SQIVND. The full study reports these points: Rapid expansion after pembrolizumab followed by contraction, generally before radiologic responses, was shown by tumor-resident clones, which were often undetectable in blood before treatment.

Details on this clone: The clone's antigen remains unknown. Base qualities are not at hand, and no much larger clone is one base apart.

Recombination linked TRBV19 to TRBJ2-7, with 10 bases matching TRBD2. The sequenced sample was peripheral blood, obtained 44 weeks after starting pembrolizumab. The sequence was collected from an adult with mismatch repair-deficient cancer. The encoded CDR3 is CASSDLTSGARSYEQYF. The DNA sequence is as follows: TGTGCCAGTAGTGACCTCACTAGCGGGGCCCGGTCCTACGAGCAGTACTTC.